Each of the 27 T cell receptor beta chains below was sequenced from the same sample in a study of T cell responses to AZD1222 COVID-19 vaccine. Profiling relied on immunoSEQ multiplex PCR, and the TCRdb table lists in-frame clones only, not all of them. The table has more than 95,000 clones, about nine tenths seen once. The sequenced sample was peripheral blood, obtained on day 0 of AZD1222 vaccination. The receptors come from an adult in good health.

This clone has only one observation. The chain has TRBV9 and TRBJ2-1; D uncertain. Germline values: CDR1 SGDLS, CDR2 YYNGEE. The CDR3 covers 14 residues. The V gene lost 2 bases and the J gene lost 7 bases, with 13 bases spanning the gap. The CDR3 region is CASSVGVDGNEQFF. The CDR3 DNA sequence: TGTGCCAGCAGCGTCGGCGTAGACGGGAATGAGCAGTTCTTC.

Details on this clone: The junction shows a germline mismatch at one end, possibly a read error. J is TRBJ2-3 and V is TRBV7-9; no reliable D call. The V gene's germline CDR1 is SEHNR and CDR2 FQNEAQ (reference sequence). The CDR3 sequence is 13 residues long. The CDR3, as DNA: TGTGCCAGCAGCCATGACCGGACGGGCCACCGACTTTTT. It translates to CASSHDRTGHRLF.

The chain uses TRBV5-4 and TRBJ1-2; unclear D gene. CDR1 is SGHNT and CDR2 is YYREEE in the germline V gene (reference sequence). The germline V and J ends were trimmed by 0 bases and 4 bases, with 16 bases remaining between them. The CDR3 runs 16 residues. CDR3 DNA sequence: TGTGCCAGCAGCTTGGGGCAACGGGAGGACCTCTATGGCTACACCTTC. Encoded protein: CASSLGQREDLYGYTF.

V gene TRBV9 combines with J gene TRBJ2-1; 11 nucleotides match TRBD1. The CDR3 has 16 residues. V gave up 4 bases and J gave up 7 bases; unmatched junction bases: 10. Germline V CDR1 and CDR2: SGDLS, YYNGEE. The CDR3 DNA sequence: TGTGCCAGCAGCCCCGGAGGGGGGACAGGGGGGAATGAGCAGTTCTTC. This gives the protein CASSPGGGTGGNEQFF.

This chain connects TRBV7-9 to TRBJ2-7, with D unclear. V was shortened by 2 bases and J by 5 bases, with 13 bases between the two germline ends. The CDR3 runs to 14 residues. Germline CDR1 SEHNR, CDR2 FQNEAQ (reference sequence). The CDR3 nucleotides are TGTGCCAGCAGCTTAAATTCCCCAGGCAACGAGCAGTACTTC. Translating it yields CASSLNSPGNEQYF.

This chain links TRBV2 with TRBJ1-2; D is possibly TRBD1 (6 bases). This CDR3 comprises 13 residues. V was trimmed by 9 bases and J by 3 bases, leaving 14 bases between them. CDR1 SNHLY and CDR2 FYNNEI come from the germline V gene. CDR3 nucleotides: TGTGCCAGTTCCGATGGGGGCGACTATGGCTACACCTTC. Translating it yields CASSDGGDYGYTF. The full variable domain, its missing parts supplied by reference TRBV2 and TRBJ1-2, is EPEVTQTPSHQVTQMGQEVILRCVPISNHLYFYWYRQILGQKVEFLVSFYNNEISEKSEIFDDQFSVERPDGSNFTLKIRSTKLEDSAMYFCASSDGGDYGYTFGSGTRLTVV.

The V call is TRBV10-3, the J call TRBJ2-7; D is undetermined. CDR1 and CDR2 from the germline V gene are ENHRY and SYGVKD. Deletions cut 6 bases from V and 2 bases from J, with 14 bases between. This CDR3 is 14 amino acids long. The CDR3 nucleotides read TGTGCCATCAGAAAGACCGTGAACCCCTACGAGCAGTACTTC. It specifies CAIRKTVNPYEQYF.

This sequence joins TRBV27 and TRBJ1-4; 9 positions agree with TRBD1. Per germline, CDR1 MNHEY and CDR2 SMNVEV (reference sequence). V was clipped by 4 bases and J by 5 bases; unmatched bases: 5. The CDR3 totals 15 residues. DNA for the CDR3: TGTGCCAGCAGTTCCTGGGGACAGGGAAATGAAAAACTGTTTTTT. It specifies CASSSWGQGNEKLFF.

This clone was seen only a few times. V and J are TRBV7-9 and TRBJ1-2; D is ambiguous. V dropped 4 bases and J dropped 5 bases, with 11 bases sitting between them. CDR1 is SEHNR and CDR2 is FQNEAQ in the germline V gene (reference sequence). The CDR3 has 13 amino acids. The CDR3 DNA reads TGTGCCAGCAGCTCCTCCGAGAAATATGGCTACACCTTC. Translating gives CASSSSEKYGYTF.

The chain carries TRBV12-3 or TRBV12-4 and TRBJ1-2, with 9 bases identical to TRBD1. The junction had 7 bases not matched to a gene; V was cut back by 6 bases and J by 8 bases. This CDR3 has 13 amino acids. DNA of the CDR3: TGTGCCAGCAGGGTAACAGGGGGCGAGGGCTACACCTTC. Translation: CASRVTGGEGYTF.

The genes are TRBV27 and TRBJ1-6, with 9 bases identical to TRBD1. V lost 5 bases, J lost 4 bases, and 6 bases stayed unmatched. The CDR3 loop spans 16 amino acids. CDR1 is MNHEY, CDR2 SMNVEV, per germline (reference sequence). CDR3: CASSPTDRGYNSPLHF. The CDR3 DNA reads as TGTGCCAGCAGTCCTACGGACAGGGGATATAATTCACCCCTCCACTTT.

The rearrangement joins TRBV5-1 to TRBJ2-7; 9 bases agree with TRBD1. Germline loops: CDR1 SGHRS, CDR2 YFSETQ. The CDR3 length is 14 residues. Trimming took 4 bases from V and 3 from J; bases not matched to a gene: 5. The CDR3 DNA sequence: TGCGCCAGCAGCAGGACAGGGGAATTCTACGAGCAGTACTTC. Translating it yields CASSRTGEFYEQYF.

The chain has TRBV27 and TRBJ1-2, with D possibly TRBD1 on 5 matching bases. The length of the CDR3 is 13 residues. V was trimmed by 0 bases and J by 7 bases, leaving 9 bases between them. Per the germline V gene, CDR1 is MNHEY and CDR2 is SMNVEV (reference sequence). The CDR3 nucleotides are TGTGCCAGCAGTTTATCGGCAGGGTTTGGCTACACCTTC. This translates into CASSLSAGFGYTF.

This chain joins TRBV7-3 and TRBJ2-1, with D hard to call. The ends were cut back, 0 bases at V and 3 bases at J, with 12 bases in the middle. From germline, CDR1 is SGHTA and CDR2 FQGTGA. CDR3 length equals 16 residues. DNA for the CDR3: TGTGCCAGCAGCTTAACAAGTGGGCCTGGCTACAATGAGCAGTTCTTC. Translated: CASSLTSGPGYNEQFF.

The J gene is TRBJ2-3, the V gene TRBV7-9; D not certain. The germline V gene has CDR1 SEHNR and CDR2 FQNEAQ (reference sequence). Trimming left V 7 bases short and J 6 bases short, with 20 bases between. CDR3 length equals 15 residues. The CDR3 sequence is CASTMIALESDTQYF. Written as DNA, the CDR3 is TGTGCCAGCACCATGATTGCCCTAGAGTCGGATACGCAGTATTTT.

The chain employs TRBV6-6 and TRBJ2-1, with TRBD2 matching over 12 bases. With 6 bases clipped from V and 9 bases from J, the junction kept 12 bases outside the gene matches. CDR1 is MNHNY and CDR2 is SVGAGI in the germline V gene (reference sequence). This CDR3 is built from 16 residues. CDR3 in amino acids: CASSRLAGAGWGEQFF. Here the CDR3 DNA reads TGTGCCAGCAGCCGACTAGCGGGAGCTGGGTGGGGTGAGCAGTTCTTC.

The CDR3 loop is CASSQDLTSGPYEQYF. The CDR3 DNA reads TGTGCCAGCAGCCAAGATTTGACTAGCGGACCCTACGAGCAGTACTTC. The V gene is TRBV4-2, the J gene TRBJ2-7; 9 positions match TRBD2. The germline gives CDR1 LGHNA, CDR2 YNFKEQ. V lost 0 bases, J lost 2 bases, and 5 bases stayed unmatched. The CDR3 consists of 16 residues.

V is TRBV5-5 and J is TRBJ2-1; the match to TRBD1 covers 8 bases. Germline lookup yields CDR1 SGHKS and CDR2 YYEKEE (reference sequence). CDR3 size: 19 residues. V shed 4 bases and J 3 bases; nucleotides not matched to a gene: 18. CDR3: CASSPRTGTASTGYNEQFF. CDR3 sequence (DNA): TGTGCCAGCAGCCCAAGGACAGGGACAGCATCAACGGGCTACAATGAGCAGTTCTTC.

This rearrangement joins TRBV6-1 to TRBJ2-7, with 7 bases fitting TRBD1. V was pared by 3 bases and J by 0 bases, with 11 bases of the junction left unmatched. The V gene's germline CDR1 is MNHNS and CDR2 SASEGT. This CDR3 is built from 17 residues. CDR3 in amino acids: CASSDYLGQLSSYEQYF. CDR3 sequence (DNA): TGTGCCAGCAGTGATTACTTGGGACAGCTCAGCTCCTACGAGCAGTACTTC.

V usage is TRBV6-2 or TRBV6-3 and J usage is TRBJ2-7; D remains ambiguous. V dropped 2 bases and J dropped 0 bases, with 11 bases sitting between them. The germline V gene encodes CDR1 MNHEY and CDR2 SVGEGT. The CDR3 is 15 amino acids. CDR3 sequence reads: CASSYNRRNSYEQYF. The CDR3 nucleotides read TGTGCCAGCAGTTACAATAGGCGCAACTCCTACGAGCAGTACTTC.

This sequence joins TRBV11-2 and TRBJ2-2, with D possibly matching TRBD2 (5 bases). The germline CDR1 and CDR2 sequences are SGHAT and FQNNGV. The CDR3 spans 15 residues. Trimming removed 8 bases from V and 6 bases from J, with 19 bases in between. The CDR3: CASLKSSSGAGELFF. CDR3 coding DNA: TGTGCCAGCCTAAAGTCTTCCAGCGGAGCCGGGGAGCTGTTTTTT.

The rearrangement joins TRBV7-2 to TRBJ1-4; D gene unclear. Germline-derived CDR1 and CDR2 are SGHTA and FQGNSA. CDR3 size: 15 residues. V was cut by 4 bases and J by 3 bases, with 12 bases left in between. The CDR3 DNA reads as TGTGCCAGCAGCTCTCAACCCGGGGCTAATGAAAAACTGTTTTTT. Translating gives CASSSQPGANEKLFF. The variable domain in full, with the rest retrieved from reference TRBV7-2 and TRBJ1-4, is GAGVSQSPSNKVTEKGKDVELRCDPISGHTALYWYRQSLGQGLEFLIYFQGNSAPDKSGLPSDRFSAERTGGSVSTLTIQRTQQEDSAVYLCASSSQPGANEKLFFGSGTQLSVL.

The genes are TRBV5-1 and TRBJ2-3; unclear D gene. The CDR3 has 14 amino acids. V was trimmed by 0 bases and J by 3 bases, leaving 8 bases between them. Germline CDR1 SGHRS, CDR2 YFSETQ. CDR3 sequence: CASSLGVGTDTQYF. The CDR3 DNA is TGCGCCAGCAGCTTGGGGGTAGGGACAGATACGCAGTATTTT.

The chain links TRBV7-8 to TRBJ2-7; a weak D match, TRBD1 (6 bases). The CDR3 covers 14 residues. Germline values: CDR1 SGHVS, CDR2 FQNEAQ. Deletions cut 6 bases from V and 1 base from J, with 13 bases between. The CDR3 reads CASSQGGVSYEQYF. CDR3 nucleotide sequence: TGTGCCAGCAGTCAAGGGGGAGTATCCTACGAGCAGTACTTC.

The chain joins TRBV5-5 to TRBJ2-7; no definite D call. Deletions cut 0 bases from V and 2 bases from J, with 6 bases between. CDR1 is SGHKS, CDR2 YYEKEE, per germline (reference sequence). The CDR3 is made up of 13 amino acids. The CDR3 sequence: CASSLDPAYEQYF. CDR3 sequence (DNA): TGTGCCAGCAGCTTGGATCCGGCCTACGAGCAGTACTTC.

The chain carries TRBV5-4 and TRBJ1-1; D gene ambiguous. Germline V gene sequence: CDR1 SGHNT, CDR2 YYREEE (reference sequence). With 4 bases removed from V and 5 bases from J, the gap between germline ends came to 12 bases. This CDR3 has 13 amino acids. The CDR3 is CASSLKGGTEAFF. The CDR3 DNA is TGTGCCAGCAGCCTCAAGGGCGGGACTGAAGCTTTCTTT.

The genes are TRBV4-3 and TRBJ2-1; D not certain. This CDR3 spans 16 amino acids. Germline V gene lookup returns CDR1 LGHNA and CDR2 YSLEER. V was clipped by 1 base and J by 0 bases, with 10 bases between them. In DNA form, the CDR3 reads TGCGCCAGCAGCCAAGGAAGCCGGAGCTCCTACAATGAGCAGTTCTTC. Its translation is CASSQGSRSSYNEQFF.